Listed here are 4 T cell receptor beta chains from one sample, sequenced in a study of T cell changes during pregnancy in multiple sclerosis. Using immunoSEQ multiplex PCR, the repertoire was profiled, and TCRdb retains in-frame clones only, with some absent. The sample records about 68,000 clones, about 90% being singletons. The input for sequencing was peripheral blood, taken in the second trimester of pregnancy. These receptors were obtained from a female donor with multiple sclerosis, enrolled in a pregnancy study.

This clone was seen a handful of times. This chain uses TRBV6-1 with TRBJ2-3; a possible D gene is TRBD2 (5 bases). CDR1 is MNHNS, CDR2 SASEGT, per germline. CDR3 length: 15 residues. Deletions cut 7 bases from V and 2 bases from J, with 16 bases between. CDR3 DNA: TGTGCCAGCAATCCGGAGGTTACCTACACAGATACGCAGTATTTT. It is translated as CASNPEVTYTDTQYF.

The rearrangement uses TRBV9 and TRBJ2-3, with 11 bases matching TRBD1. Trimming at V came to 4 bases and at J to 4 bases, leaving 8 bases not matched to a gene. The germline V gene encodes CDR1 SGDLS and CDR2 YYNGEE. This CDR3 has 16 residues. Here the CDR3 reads CASSPRDRGGSDTQYF. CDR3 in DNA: TGTGCCAGCAGCCCAAGGGACAGGGGGGGGTCAGATACGCAGTATTTT.

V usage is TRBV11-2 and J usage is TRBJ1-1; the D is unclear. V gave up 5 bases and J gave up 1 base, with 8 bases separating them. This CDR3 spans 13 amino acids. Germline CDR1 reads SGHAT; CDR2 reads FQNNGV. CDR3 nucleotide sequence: TGTGCCAGCAGCGGCCGAGGGAACACTGAAGCTTTCTTT. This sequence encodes CASSGRGNTEAFF. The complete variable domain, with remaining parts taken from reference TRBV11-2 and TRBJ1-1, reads EAGVAQSPRYKIIEKRQSVAFWCNPISGHATLYWYQQILGQGPKLLIQFQNNGVVDDSQLPKDRFSAERLKGVDSTLKIQPAKLEDSAVYLCASSGRGNTEAFFGQGTRLTVV.

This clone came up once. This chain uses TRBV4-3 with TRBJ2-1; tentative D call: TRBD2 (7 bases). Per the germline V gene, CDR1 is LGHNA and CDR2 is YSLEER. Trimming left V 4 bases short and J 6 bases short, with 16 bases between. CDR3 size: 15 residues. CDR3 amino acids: CASSRGGFGGNEQFF. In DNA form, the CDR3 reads TGCGCCAGCAGCCGCGGGGGCTTTGGAGGCAATGAGCAGTTCTTC.